These 9 T cell receptor beta chains share one sample of origin, sequenced in a study of human T cells and chemical hapten exposure (dated by TCRdb to the early 2020s). Library preparation attached unique molecular identifiers to individual cDNA molecules for quantitative, reproducible TCR counting. TCRdb took the public reads, trimmed them with fastp at Q25, ran MiXCR for clone calling and kept in-frame beta chains. For every CDR3 protein sequence, its rows merge into one entry that carries the most common genes and DNA. This sample has around 120,000 distinct CDR3 sequences in its table, and 8.5% of those were observed once. In total, the top ten clones hold roughly 1.3% of the sample. Total RNA was isolated from unfractionated whole blood collected in Tempus Blood RNA tubes. Material for sequencing was whole blood. These TCRs come from a human donor in good health. Some clones in this sample may be carry-over from other donors' samples. Donor details come from another sample of the same person, matched by shared clones.

Only a few counts were recorded for this clonotype. The chain has TRBV29-1 and TRBJ2-5; the D is unclear. The V gene lost 4 bases and the J gene lost 2 bases, with 11 bases spanning the gap. The CDR3 is 13 residues long. The germline gives CDR1 SQVTM, CDR2 ANQGSEA. CDR3 DNA sequence: TGCAGCGTTGTGGGGATTTTTCAAGAGACCCAGTACTTC. Residues: CSVVGIFQETQYF.

This clonotype was detected many times. The chain joins TRBV5-1 to TRBJ2-6; D not resolved. V dropped 5 bases and J dropped 0 bases, with 9 bases sitting between them. The CDR3 is 15 residues long. Per germline, CDR1 SGHRS and CDR2 YFSETQ. Here the CDR3 DNA reads TGCGCCAGCAGGGCCGGGCCCTCTGGGGCCAACGTCCTGACTTTC. Translation gives CASRAGPSGANVLTF.

V is TRBV10-3 and J is TRBJ2-1; no reliable D call. V was cut by 6 bases and J by 7 bases, with 13 bases left in between. Germline values: CDR1 ENHRY, CDR2 SYGVKD. The CDR3 is 13 amino acids. The CDR3 region is CAIRFQRSNEQFF. CDR3 nucleotide sequence: TGTGCCATCAGGTTTCAGAGGTCTAATGAGCAGTTCTTC.

This clonotype was seen more than once but under ten times. V gene TRBV5-4 combines with J gene TRBJ1-1, with 7 bases fitting TRBD1. The CDR3 is 14 residues long. CDR1 and CDR2 (germline): SGHNT, YYREEE (reference sequence). Trimming cost V 4 bases and J 4 bases; bases outside gene matches: 7. The CDR3 spells CASSPPGQSTEAFF. The CDR3 DNA reads TGTGCCAGCAGCCCGCCGGGACAGAGCACTGAAGCTTTCTTT.

The rearrangement links TRBV5-1 to TRBJ1-1; 11 positions agree with TRBD1. V lost 3 bases to trimming and J lost 2 bases; unmatched junction nucleotides: 9. CDR3 length: 17 residues. Germline V CDR1 and CDR2: SGHRS, YFSETQ. The CDR3 nucleotides are TGCGCCAGCAGCTGGGTTGGGACAGGGGGGCTAAACACTGAAGCTTTCTTT. This codes for CASSWVGTGGLNTEAFF.

The chain uses TRBV27 and TRBJ1-2; D gene unclear. Germline lookup yields CDR1 MNHEY and CDR2 SMNVEV (reference sequence). The CDR3 has 13 amino acids. Between the trimmed V and J ends, which lost 2 bases and 1 base, there was a span of 5 bases. The CDR3 region has the DNA TGTGCCAGCAGTTTAAGCATTAACTATGGCTACACCTTC. Its translation is CASSLSINYGYTF.

This clonotype has more than one count but fewer than ten. The genes are TRBV6-6 and TRBJ2-5, with 8 bases fitting TRBD1. The V segment lost 0 bases and the J segment 7 bases; nucleotides outside the gene matches: 4. This CDR3 contains 14 residues. Germline V gives CDR1 MNHNY, CDR2 SVGAGI (reference sequence). The CDR3 spells CASSYSYGQGTQYF. In DNA form, the CDR3 reads TGTGCCAGCAGTTACTCTTATGGACAGGGGACCCAGTACTTC.

This clonotype was observed at least ten times. The V and J genes are TRBV20-1 and TRBJ2-2; D remains ambiguous. The V gene lost 5 bases and the J gene lost 2 bases, with 9 bases spanning the gap. The CDR3 is 13 amino acids. The germline V gene has CDR1 DFQATT and CDR2 SNEGSKA (reference sequence). CDR3 sequence (DNA): TGCAGTGCTTATAGTGCAAACACCGGGGAGCTGTTTTTT. This encodes CSAYSANTGELFF.

Ten or more counts support this clonotype. This chain uses TRBV6-6 with TRBJ2-3; 9 positions match TRBD2. Germline V gene data show CDR1 as MNHNY and CDR2 as SVGAGI (reference sequence). J was trimmed by 15 bases and V by 5 bases; bases with no gene match: 9. This CDR3 contains 12 residues. CDR3 residues: CASSPTGTSLYF. CDR3 nucleotide sequence: TGTGCCAGCAGTCCCACCGGGACTAGCCTTTATTTT.